This is a list of T cell receptor beta chains from one sample in a study of T cell repertoires in cytomegalovirus infection. These receptors lack a known antigen. TCRdb called the reads again in MiXCR, with one record for every CDR3 protein. The sample gives approximately 500,000 distinct CDR3 sequences, 33% of which show up once; about a sixth is in the top ten. The sample in question was cultured PBMCs, obtained from culture after CMV antigen stimulation. The source of these receptors is a human donor in good health (CMV status not recorded). Some clones in this sample may be carry-over from other donors' samples. The CDR3 runs from the conserved cysteine through the conserved F or W. Each record gives: V gene, clone size, J gene, CDR3 length, D gene, CDR3 DNA, CDR3 protein. The D gene is left open where the match is weak. Clone size, where shown, is once, few, many, or a class for clones that have expanded.

V: TRBV27; size: .; J: TRBJ2-1; length: 16; D: TRBD1; DNA: TGTGCCAGCAGCAGCCGGGACAGGGTCAAGTACAATGAGCAGTTCTTC; CDR3: CASSSRDRVKYNEQFF
V: TRBV7-2; size: few; J: TRBJ1-1; length: 15; D: TRBD1; DNA: TGTGCCAGCTCACCCCAGGGGGAGGTCTTTACTGAAGCTTTCTTT; CDR3: CASSPQGEVFTEAFF
V: TRBV20-1; size: .; J: TRBJ1-5; length: 14; D: TRBD1; DNA: TGCAGTGCTGGGGGGACAGGGGTCAGTCAGCCCCAGCATTTT; CDR3: CSAGGTGVSQPQHF
V: TRBV28; size: .; J: TRBJ2-3; length: 17; D: .; DNA: TGTGCCAGCAGCCCTCTTGGGACGGGACCTAGCACAGATACGCAGTATTTT; CDR3: CASSPLGTGPSTDTQYF
V: TRBV18; size: .; J: TRBJ2-4; length: 13; D: .; DNA: TGTGCCAGCTCACGGTCAGGACCGAACATTCAGTACTTC; CDR3: CASSRSGPNIQYF
V: TRBV6-1; size: .; J: TRBJ1-5; length: 13; D: .; DNA: TGTGCCAGCAGTTCCTCGCGGAATCAGCCCCAGCATTTT; CDR3: CASSSSRNQPQHF
V: TRBV7-2; size: few; J: TRBJ1-3; length: 14; D: TRBD1; DNA: TGTGCCAGCAGCCAATCGGGACAGGGCAACACCATATATTTT; CDR3: CASSQSGQGNTIYF
V: TRBV20-1; size: .; J: TRBJ2-2; length: 17; D: .; DNA: TGCAGTGCTAGGTCTCCCTTCGCGGGCCCGAACACCGGGGAGCTGTTTTTT; CDR3: CSARSPFAGPNTGELFF
V: TRBV5-6; size: .; J: TRBJ2-5; length: 14; D: .; DNA: TGTGCCAGCGGCCAGGGCGGCTTCCGGGAGACCCAGTACTTC; CDR3: CASGQGGFRETQYF
V: TRBV7-9; size: .; J: TRBJ2-3; length: 15; D: TRBD2; DNA: TGTGCCAGCAGCCCTTTGGGGGGGAGCACAGATACGCAGTATTTT; CDR3: CASSPLGGSTDTQYF
V: TRBV18; size: few; J: TRBJ2-1; length: 13; D: TRBD2; DNA: TGTGCCAGCTCCAAAGCGGGGTACAATGAGCAGTTCTTC; CDR3: CASSKAGYNEQFF
V: TRBV7-9; size: .; J: TRBJ2-1; length: 11; D: .; DNA: TGTGCCAGCGATCTAGCGAATGAGCAGTTCTTC; CDR3: CASDLANEQFF
V: TRBV7-8; size: .; J: TRBJ1-3; length: 17; D: .; DNA: TGTGCCAGCAGCTTAGTCCCCGTGGCTGAAACTGGAAACACCATATATTTT; CDR3: CASSLVPVAETGNTIYF
V: TRBV7-2; size: .; J: TRBJ2-2; length: 16; D: .; DNA: TGTGCCAGCAGCCCCGCAGGTCAGCAGGGCACCGGGGAGCTGTTTTTT; CDR3: CASSPAGQQGTGELFF
V: TRBV27; size: few; J: TRBJ1-2; length: 14; D: .; DNA: TGTGCCAGCAGTTTATCACAGCCGGTGGGGGGCTACACCTTC; CDR3: CASSLSQPVGGYTF
V: TRBV7-2; size: many; J: TRBJ2-1; length: 21; D: TRBD2; DNA: TGTGCCAGCAGCGCCCCCGGGGCGGGACTAGCGGGAGTAAGGTCCTACAATGAGCAGTTCTTC; CDR3: CASSAPGAGLAGVRSYNEQFF
V: TRBV7-4; size: .; J: TRBJ1-4; length: 16; D: .; DNA: TGTGCCAGCAGCCCCGGACAGCCCGCAACTAATGAAAAACTGTTTTTT; CDR3: CASSPGQPATNEKLFF
V: TRBV6-8; size: .; J: TRBJ1-5; length: 15; D: TRBD1; DNA: TGTGCCAGCAGTCCCAGACACAGGGGGGATCAGCCCCAGCATTTT; CDR3: CASSPRHRGDQPQHF
V: TRBV20-1; size: few; J: TRBJ2-5; length: 14; D: TRBD1; DNA: TGCAGTGCTAGGGCAGGGGGCTTCGGGGAGACCCAGTACTTC; CDR3: CSARAGGFGETQYF
V: TRBV12-3/TRBV12-4; size: few; J: TRBJ1-3; length: 14; D: .; DNA: TGTGCCAGCAGTTTGGCGGGCCAGGGAAACACCATATATTTT; CDR3: CASSLAGQGNTIYF
V: TRBV7-8; size: many; J: TRBJ2-6; length: 18; D: .; DNA: TGTGCCAGCAGCTTACATTTTGGACGGTCATCTGGGGCCAACGTCCTGACTTTC; CDR3: CASSLHFGRSSGANVLTF
V: TRBV2; size: .; J: TRBJ1-1; length: 16; D: TRBD1; DNA: TGTGCCAGCGGGATTGAGGAGGGACAGGGGAGGACTGAAGCTTTCTTT; CDR3: CASGIEEGQGRTEAFF
V: TRBV7-2; size: many; J: TRBJ2-5; length: 13; D: .; DNA: TGTGCCAGCAGCTTACAGGGCAAAGAGACCCAGTACTTC; CDR3: CASSLQGKETQYF
V: TRBV6-5; size: many; J: TRBJ2-7; length: 15; D: .; DNA: TGTGCCAGCAGTTACTCGGGGGACGGGACCTACGAGCAGTACTTC; CDR3: CASSYSGDGTYEQYF
V: TRBV7-2; size: .; J: TRBJ2-5; length: 13; D: .; DNA: TGTGCCAGCAGCCCCTACCTGCGGGAGACCCAGTACTTC; CDR3: CASSPYLRETQYF
V: TRBV5-4; size: .; J: TRBJ2-2; length: 13; D: .; DNA: TGTGCCAGCAGCTTGAGGGAAATCGGGGAGCTGTTTTTT; CDR3: CASSLREIGELFF
V: TRBV6-5; size: .; J: TRBJ2-5; length: 13; D: .; DNA: TGTGCCAGCAGTTACCAGACCCGGGAGACCCAGTACTTC; CDR3: CASSYQTRETQYF
V: TRBV7-9; size: .; J: TRBJ2-3; length: 16; D: TRBD2; DNA: TGTGCCAGCAGCCCCTCGGGTTCTAGCGGGACAGATACGCAGTATTTT; CDR3: CASSPSGSSGTDTQYF
V: TRBV7-2; size: many; J: TRBJ2-5; length: 14; D: .; DNA: TGTGCCAGCAGCTCTGACAGTATGCGAGAGACCCAGTACTTC; CDR3: CASSSDSMRETQYF
V: TRBV7-2; size: many; J: TRBJ1-2; length: 15; D: TRBD1; DNA: TGTGCCAGCAGCGACAGGGGTCGGGGCGCCTATGGCTACACCTTC; CDR3: CASSDRGRGAYGYTF
V: TRBV7-2; size: many; J: TRBJ1-5; length: 13; D: TRBD1; DNA: TGTGCCAGCAGCGTACAGGGGGATCAGCCCCAGCATTTT; CDR3: CASSVQGDQPQHF
V: TRBV12-3/TRBV12-4; size: many; J: TRBJ1-6; length: 14; D: TRBD1; DNA: TGTGCCAGCAGCCCTGGGACAGATAATTCACCCCTCCACTTT; CDR3: CASSPGTDNSPLHF
V: TRBV7-2; size: few; J: TRBJ2-7; length: 12; D: .; DNA: TGTGCCAGCAGCTCGGTGGCAGCCAAGCAGTACTTC; CDR3: CASSSVAAKQYF
V: TRBV11-2; size: .; J: TRBJ2-1; length: 15; D: TRBD2; DNA: TGTGCCAGCAGCTCCTGGCGGGAGAGGGGCAATGAGCAGTTCTTC; CDR3: CASSSWRERGNEQFF
V: TRBV7-9; size: .; J: TRBJ1-1; length: 15; D: .; DNA: TGTGCCAGCAGCCAAAGGGGTCCGGTGAGCACTGAAGCTTTCTTT; CDR3: CASSQRGPVSTEAFF
V: TRBV19; size: .; J: TRBJ2-1; length: 17; D: TRBD2; DNA: TGTGCCAGTAGTATAGCGGGGGGGGGGACCTCCTACAATGAGCAGTTCTTC; CDR3: CASSIAGGGTSYNEQFF
V: TRBV4-1; size: few; J: TRBJ2-1; length: 16; D: .; DNA: TGCGCCAGCAGCCAAGTGGCGACCACGTTTAGCAATGAGCAGTTCTTC; CDR3: CASSQVATTFSNEQFF
V: TRBV14; size: .; J: TRBJ1-4; length: 16; D: .; DNA: TGTGCCAGCAGCCAAGGGCGGGCGGTGGAGGATGAAAAACTGTTTTTT; CDR3: CASSQGRAVEDEKLFF
V: TRBV29-1; size: .; J: TRBJ2-1; length: 12; D: .; DNA: TGCAGCGTTGATCCTACCGACAATGAGCAGTTCTTC; CDR3: CSVDPTDNEQFF
V: TRBV7-2; size: many; J: TRBJ1-6; length: 16; D: .; DNA: TGTGCCAGCAGCTTAGCGCTAGGGGGCTATAATTCACCCCTCCACTTT; CDR3: CASSLALGGYNSPLHF
V: TRBV7-9; size: .; J: TRBJ2-1; length: 15; D: .; DNA: TGTGCCGGCAGCTTATTAGAGGACTCCTACAATGAGCAGTTCTTC; CDR3: CAGSLLEDSYNEQFF
V: TRBV4-1; size: few; J: TRBJ2-1; length: 16; D: TRBD2; DNA: TGCGCCAGCAGCCAAGAGGGACTAGCGGGAATCTATGAGCAGTTCTTC; CDR3: CASSQEGLAGIYEQFF
V: TRBV5-1; size: .; J: TRBJ2-3; length: 15; D: TRBD2; DNA: TGCGCCAGCAGCGGTCTAGCGGGAGCGGCAGATACGCAGTATTTT; CDR3: CASSGLAGAADTQYF
V: TRBV10-2; size: few; J: TRBJ2-2; length: 15; D: .; DNA: TGCGCCAGCAGTGGTCAGGGGCTGGGCACCGGGGAGCTGTTTTTT; CDR3: CASSGQGLGTGELFF